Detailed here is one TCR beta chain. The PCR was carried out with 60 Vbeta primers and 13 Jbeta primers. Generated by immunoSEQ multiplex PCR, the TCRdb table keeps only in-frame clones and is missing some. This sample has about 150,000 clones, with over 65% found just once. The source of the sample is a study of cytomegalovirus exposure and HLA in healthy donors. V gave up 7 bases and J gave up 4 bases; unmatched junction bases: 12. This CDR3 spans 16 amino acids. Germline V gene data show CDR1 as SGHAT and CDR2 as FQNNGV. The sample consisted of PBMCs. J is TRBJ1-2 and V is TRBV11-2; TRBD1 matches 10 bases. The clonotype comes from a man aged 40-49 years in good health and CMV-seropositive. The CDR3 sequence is CASTLVETGGLYGYTF. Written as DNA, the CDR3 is TGTGCCAGCACCCTTGTGGAGACAGGGGGCCTCTATGGCTACACCTTC.